Shown below are 22 T cell receptor beta chains from a single sample sequenced in a study of human T cells and chemical hapten exposure. Time point indicated: patch test 1, 2 weeks after DPC sensitization. The treatment is: therapeutic diphenylcyclopropenone sensitization with weekly scalp DPC. Each CDR3 protein gets one entry after TCRdb re-called the RACE reads with MiXCR. The table lists 340,000 or so distinct CDR3 sequences, approximately 6.9% of them singletons. The starting material was whole blood, obtained in connection with sensitization to the hapten diphenylcyclopropenone (DPC). Receptors originate from a woman aged 18-29 years with alopecia areata. Some clones in this sample may be carry-over from other donors' samples.

This clonotype was detected a few times. The genes are TRBV4-3 and TRBJ2-7, with 9 bases aligning to TRBD1. J was trimmed by 6 bases and V by 0 bases; bases with no gene match: 9. CDR1 LGHNA and CDR2 YSLEER come from the germline V gene. The CDR3 spans 16 residues. CDR3 residues: CASSQDLGQGRVEQYF. The CDR3 region has the DNA TGCGCCAGCAGCCAAGATCTCGGACAGGGGCGGGTCGAGCAGTACTTC.

In its sample, this clonotype was seen many times. V usage is TRBV6-1 and J usage is TRBJ2-1; a possible D gene is TRBD1 (6 bases). The CDR3 contains 15 residues. V was pared by 6 bases and J by 4 bases, with 16 bases between. CDR1 MNHNS and CDR2 SASEGT come from the germline V gene. Here the CDR3 DNA reads TGTGCCAGCAGCGTTAGACAAGGGGGTTACAATGAGCAGTTCTTC. This encodes CASSVRQGGYNEQFF.

The chain couples TRBV11-2 to TRBJ1-2; 7 bases fit TRBD1. In germline, CDR1 is SGHAT, CDR2 FQNNGV. V lost 7 bases, J lost 3 bases, and 2 bases stayed unmatched. The length of the CDR3 is 12 residues. The CDR3 bases are TGTGCCAGCACCCAGGGGGACTATGGCTACACCTTC. Residues: CASTQGDYGYTF.

The chain couples TRBV7-9 to TRBJ2-3; 10 bases are a match to TRBD2. Germline CDR1 and CDR2: SEHNR and FQNEAQ (reference sequence). V was clipped by 5 bases and J by 4 bases; unmatched bases: 18. This CDR3 comprises 19 residues. CDR3 sequence (DNA): TGTGCCAGCAGCCGCAGGGGATGTACTAGCGGGGCCCGGCCAGATACGCAGTATTTT. Amino acids: CASSRRGCTSGARPDTQYF.

This clonotype occurred many times. The chain combines TRBV29-1 with TRBJ2-2; D possibly corresponds to TRBD1 (6 bases). The CDR3 is 13 residues long. V was trimmed by 3 bases and J by 3 bases, leaving 8 bases between them. Looked up from germline, CDR1 is SQVTM and CDR2 is ANQGSEA. CDR3 DNA: TGCAGCGTTGATACAGGGTACACCGGGGAGCTGTTTTTT. This sequence encodes CSVDTGYTGELFF.

This clonotype has ten or more counts. V gene TRBV18 combines with J gene TRBJ2-5; 9 nucleotides match TRBD2. The germline gives CDR1 KGHSH, CDR2 LQKENI. V lost 3 bases to trimming and J lost 4 bases; unmatched junction nucleotides: 3. This CDR3 has 14 residues. The CDR3 spells CASSPPGLAETQYF. The CDR3 DNA follows: TGTGCCAGCTCACCCCCGGGACTAGCAGAGACCCAGTACTTC.

In its sample, this clonotype was seen many times. The chain recombines TRBV10-3 with TRBJ2-7, with D perhaps TRBD1 (6 bases). The germline V gene has CDR1 ENHRY and CDR2 SYGVKD. V shed 0 bases and J shed 13 bases, with 10 bases lying between them. This CDR3 has 11 residues. The CDR3: CAISESGTPYF. Here the CDR3 DNA reads TGTGCCATCAGTGAGTCCGGGACACCCTACTTC.

This clonotype was found a few times. The chain has TRBV5-1 and TRBJ2-3; TRBD2 matches at 13 bases. Unmatched junction bases numbered 8, after V lost 5 bases and J lost 2 bases. Looked up from germline, CDR1 is SGHRS and CDR2 is YFSETQ. The length of the CDR3 is 17 residues. CDR3 bases: TGCGCCAGCAGGGATCCTGGACTAGCGGGGGTCACAGATACGCAGTATTTT. Translation: CASRDPGLAGVTDTQYF.

The V gene is TRBV10-3, the J gene TRBJ2-7; tentative D call: TRBD1 (5 bases). Germline-derived CDR1 and CDR2 are ENHRY and SYGVKD. The CDR3 is 13 amino acids. V lost 7 bases, J lost 5 bases, and 15 bases lay in between. CDR3 coding DNA: TGTGCCATCATTGCCAGGGTCGGTGACGAGCAGTACTTC. Its protein product is CAIIARVGDEQYF.

This clonotype was seen a few times. The rearrangement uses TRBV21-1 and TRBJ1-1. TRBV21-1 has pseudogene status. There are 12 residues in the CDR3. Here the CDR3 reads CASSKEVTEAFF. CDR3 sequence (DNA): TGTGCCAGCAGCAAAGAGGTCACTGAAGCTTTCTTT.

A few counts support this clonotype. This chain joins TRBV12-3 or TRBV12-4 and TRBJ1-3; D is possibly TRBD1 (6 bases). The CDR3 has 15 amino acids. V was pared by 11 bases and J by 2 bases, with 19 bases between. DNA of the CDR3: TGTGCCGTTTACCCGGACAGTGCCGCTGGAAACACCATATATTTT. Its translation is CAVYPDSAAGNTIYF.

This clonotype occurred a few times. The chain has TRBV24-1 and TRBJ1-5; 7 bases match TRBD1. This CDR3 is 15 amino acids long. V gave up 5 bases and J gave up 7 bases; unmatched junction bases: 10. The germline V gene encodes CDR1 KGHDR and CDR2 SFDVKD. For the CDR3, the DNA is TGTGCCACCAGTGCCGCTACAGGGGATGGGCAGCCCCAGCATTTT. Translating gives CATSAATGDGQPQHF.

The chain links TRBV6-2 or TRBV6-3 to TRBJ1-6; D gene uncertain. There are 12 residues in the CDR3. Germline values: CDR1 MNHEY, CDR2 SVGEGT. Trimming removed 6 bases at V and 5 bases at J, with 5 bases between. The DNA of the CDR3 is TGTGCCAGCAGAAGAGATAATTCACCCCTCCACTTT. This translates into CASRRDNSPLHF.

This clonotype was detected ten times or more. The chain carries TRBV9 and TRBJ2-3, with 7 positions matching TRBD2. Looked up from germline, CDR1 is SGDLS and CDR2 is YYNGEE. This CDR3 spans 16 amino acids. Germline trimming cut 4 bases from V and 2 bases from J; bases unmatched to any gene: 10. The CDR3 sequence is CASSNREGAATDTQYF. The CDR3 DNA reads as TGTGCCAGCAGCAATAGGGAGGGTGCCGCCACAGATACGCAGTATTTT.

This rearrangement joins TRBV9 to TRBJ1-2, with 9 bases lining up with TRBD1. The V segment lost 3 bases and the J segment 10 bases; nucleotides outside the gene matches: 7. CDR3 length equals 13 residues. Germline loops: CDR1 SGDLS, CDR2 YYNGEE. The chain's CDR3 is CASSGTQGADYTF. The DNA of the CDR3 is TGTGCCAGCAGCGGGACACAGGGGGCGGACTACACCTTC.

This clonotype has only a few counts. V gene TRBV20-1 combines with J gene TRBJ1-1, with D unresolved. This CDR3 has 11 residues. Germline V gene data show CDR1 as DFQATT and CDR2 as SNEGSKA (reference sequence). Trimming removed 6 bases at V and 6 bases at J, with 11 bases between. In nucleotides, the CDR3 is TGCAGTGCCCCCAAAACCGCTGAAGCTTTCTTT. Translating it yields CSAPKTAEAFF.

There are a few counts of this clonotype. The rearrangement joins TRBV28 to TRBJ1-1; D not certain. Trimming removed 2 bases from V and 4 bases from J, with 5 bases in between. The V gene's germline CDR1 is MDHEN and CDR2 SYDVKM. The CDR3 is 12 amino acids. CDR3 nucleotides: TGTGCCAGCAGTTTAACCTCCACTGAAGCTTTCTTT. Protein product: CASSLTSTEAFF.

This clonotype was recorded many times. The chain couples TRBV6-1 to TRBJ1-2; 12 positions agree with TRBD1. The V gene end was trimmed by 8 bases and the J gene end by 4 bases; junction bases not matched to a gene: 5. Germline CDR1 is MNHNS and CDR2 is SASEGT. The CDR3 has 14 amino acids. The chain's CDR3 is CASFWGQGAYGYTF. The CDR3 DNA sequence: TGTGCCAGCTTTTGGGGACAGGGGGCCTATGGCTACACCTTC.

The chain is built from TRBV25-1 and TRBJ2-7, with D perhaps assigned TRBD1 or TRBD2 (5 bases each). V was cut by 4 bases and J by 5 bases, with 18 bases left in between. CDR1 MGHDK and CDR2 SYGVNS come from the germline V gene. This CDR3 spans 15 amino acids. This CDR3 reads CASSGRDEGFHEQYF. The CDR3 nucleotides read TGTGCCAGCAGTGGAAGGGATGAGGGGTTTCACGAGCAGTACTTC.

The CDR3 sequence is CSAPVEGPGYEQYF. The CDR3 region has the DNA TGCAGTGCCCCGGTGGAGGGGCCAGGATACGAGCAGTACTTC. The chain carries TRBV20-1 and TRBJ2-7; D may be TRBD2 (6 bases). The germline CDR1 and CDR2 sequences are DFQATT and SNEGSKA (reference sequence). V was pared by 6 bases and J by 4 bases, with 19 bases between. The CDR3 length is 14 residues.

This clonotype was seen only a few times. The chain is built from TRBV29-1 and TRBJ2-2, with 8 bases matching TRBD1. Trimming at V came to 5 bases and at J to 6 bases, leaving 5 bases not matched to a gene. This CDR3 comprises 13 residues. Germline V gene lookup returns CDR1 SQVTM and CDR2 ANQGSEA. The CDR3: CSVNRGDAGELFF. CDR3 coding DNA: TGCAGCGTTAACAGGGGGGATGCCGGGGAGCTGTTTTTT.

This clonotype appeared a few times. CDR3: CASSGQGQRKLFF. DNA of the CDR3: TGTGCCAGCAGCGGACAGGGACAGCGCAAACTGTTTTTT. The chain joins TRBV7-2 to TRBJ1-4; 8 nucleotides align to TRBD1. CDR3 length equals 13 residues. Germline assignment: CDR1 SGHTA and CDR2 FQGNSA. V dropped 5 bases and J dropped 11; count of bases not matched to a gene: 7.